This T cell receptor (beta chain) was captured in a study of blood T cell repertoires in COVID-19. Study-wide background: Both acute and convalescent COVID-19 samples were obtained from the United States, Italy and Spain. The cDNA or gDNA used as material had been derived from T cells, B-cell-depleted T cells, or PBMCs.

Patients at the Seattle site were enrolled during active infection and followed longitudinally. Looked up from germline, CDR1 is SGDLS and CDR2 is YYNGEE. CDR3 length: 15 residues. The junction had 5 bases not matched to a gene; V was cut back by 2 bases and J by 0 bases. How the authors handled the data: Amplified reference gene primers provided the basis for estimating nucleated cell counts. The method was immunoSEQ multiplex PCR; TCRdb's version includes in-frame clones alone and lacks a portion of them. V and J calls and clone size come straight from that table; D and trimming were deduced from the DNA. The sample carries just under 65,000 clones, around 80% recorded once.

The sequenced sample consisted of peripheral blood. The TCR originated in a man in his 60s with COVID-19, enrolled during active disease. The gene calls are TRBV9 and TRBJ2-7, with TRBD1 matching 7 bases. CDR3 nucleotide sequence: TGTGCCAGCAGCGTTGGACAGGTACCCTCCTACGAGCAGTACTTC. Its translation is CASSVGQVPSYEQYF.